This is a list of T cell receptor beta chains from one sample in a study of cytomegalovirus exposure and HLA in healthy donors. TCRdb's copy holds only in-frame clones and misses some; the assay was immunoSEQ multiplex PCR. This sample's clone table lists roughly 120,000 clones. Sequencing used PBMCs. These receptors all come from a man aged 25-40 years in good health and CMV-seronegative. Each CDR3 is given with its conserved first and last residue. D genes are given only for firm matches.

TRBV5-4	TRBJ1-4	TRBD1	CASSTSGTANEKLFF	TGTGCCAGCAGCACCTCCGGGACAGCTAATGAAAAACTGTTTTTT
TRBV4-3	TRBJ1-3	TRBD1	CASSPNRGSGNTIYF	TGCGCCAGCAGCCCAAACAGGGGGTCTGGAAACACCATATATTTT
TRBV7-7	TRBJ2-2	TRBD2	CASSKELAGGTGELFF	TGTGCCAGCAGCAAAGAGCTAGCGGGAGGGACCGGGGAGCTGTTTTTT
TRBV30	TRBJ1-2	-	CAWSDGGTDGYTF	TGTGCCTGGAGTGATGGGGGCACGGATGGCTACACCTTC
TRBV5-1	TRBJ1-5	-	CASSLDGSSQPQHF	TGCGCCAGCAGCTTGGACGGGAGCTCTCAGCCCCAGCATTTT
TRBV5-1	TRBJ1-1	TRBD1	CASSLGDRGHGTEAFF	TGCGCCAGCAGCTTGGGGGACAGGGGGCATGGGACTGAAGCTTTCTTT
TRBV7-9	TRBJ1-1	TRBD1	CASSPGTVNTEAFF	TGTGCCAGCAGCCCGGGGACAGTGAACACTGAAGCTTTCTTT
TRBV5-1	TRBJ2-5	-	CASSLNRSGVNQETQYF	TGCGCCAGCAGCTTGAATCGTTCAGGGGTCAACCAAGAGACCCAGTACTTC
TRBV6-1	TRBJ1-4	-	CASSASGTTNEKLFF	TGTGCCAGCAGTGCCTCCGGGACAACTAATGAAAAACTGTTTTTT
TRBV7-2	TRBJ2-2	TRBD2	CASSRRTSETGELFF	TGTGCCAGCAGTCGCAGGACTAGCGAAACCGGGGAGCTGTTTTTT
TRBV28	TRBJ2-7	TRBD2	CASTPSGSTYEQYF	TGTGCCAGCACCCCTAGCGGGAGTACGTACGAGCAGTACTTC
TRBV27	TRBJ1-1	-	CASSWTDMNTEAFF	TGTGCCAGCAGTTGGACGGACATGAACACTGAAGCTTTCTTT
TRBV5-1	TRBJ1-1	TRBD1	CASSLGQGVYTEAFF	TGCGCCAGCAGCTTGGGGCAGGGGGTTTACACTGAAGCTTTCTTT
TRBV7-2	TRBJ2-1	-	CASSSLVTEQFF	TGTGCCAGCAGCTCCCTAGTTACTGAGCAGTTCTTC
TRBV4-2	TRBJ1-6	TRBD1	CASSQGGGTGLHF	TGTGCCAGCAGCCAAGGGGGTGGGACAGGCCTCCACTTT
TRBV30	TRBJ1-2	-	CAWSSGIGYGYTF	TGTGCCTGGAGTTCCGGGATAGGATATGGCTACACCTTC
TRBV6-1	TRBJ2-6	TRBD1	CASSGQGEGANVLTF	TGTGCCAGCAGTGGTCAGGGGGAAGGGGCCAACGTCCTGACTTTC
TRBV6-5	TRBJ1-3	-	CASSLVSGNTIYF	TGTGCCAGCAGCCTAGTCTCTGGAAACACCATATATTTT
TRBV5-4	TRBJ2-7	TRBD2	CASSLGTSGSSYEQYF	TGTGCCAGCAGCTTGGGGACTAGCGGGAGTTCCTACGAGCAGTACTTC
TRBV15	TRBJ2-7	-	CATSGQDYEQYF	TGTGCCACCAGTGGGCAAGACTACGAGCAGTACTTC
TRBV28	TRBJ2-7	TRBD2	CASSSLTSDYEQYF	TGTGCCAGCAGTTCTCTGACTAGCGACTACGAGCAGTACTTC
TRBV30	TRBJ2-1	TRBD2	CAWSVRHVGLANYNEQFF	TGTGCCTGGAGTGTACGACACGTGGGACTAGCGAACTACAATGAGCAGTTCTTC
TRBV7-9	TRBJ2-1	-	CASSLVGDYNEQFF	TGTGCCAGCAGCTTAGTGGGAGACTACAATGAGCAGTTCTTC
TRBV5-1	TRBJ2-2	-	CASGLDLAGELFF	TGCGCCAGCGGCTTGGATCTAGCGGGGGAGCTGTTTTTT
TRBV6-5	TRBJ1-1	-	CASSYRGRVEAEAFF	TGTGCCAGCAGTTACAGGGGCAGGGTTGAAGCTGAAGCTTTCTTT
TRBV4-2	TRBJ1-2	TRBD1	CASSPGTGIANYGYTF	TGTGCCAGCAGCCCCGGGACAGGGATCGCTAACTATGGCTACACCTTC
TRBV5-4	TRBJ2-7	TRBD1	CASSSDRGSREQYF	TGTGCCAGCAGCTCGGACAGGGGTAGTAGGGAGCAGTACTTC
TRBV14	TRBJ2-1	-	CASSQDRRSEQFF	TGTGCCAGCAGCCAAGATCGGCGTAGCGAGCAGTTCTTC
TRBV15	TRBJ2-3	-	CATSAQRTGLTDTQYF	TGTGCCACCAGTGCTCAGCGTACCGGCCTCACAGATACGCAGTATTTT
TRBV10-1	TRBJ2-3	-	CASSDSAGPLRAADTQYF	TGCGCCAGCAGTGACTCCGCAGGGCCCCTCCGCGCCGCAGATACGCAGTATTTT
TRBV27	TRBJ2-6	-	CASSSYFSGANVLTF	TGTGCCAGCAGTTCTTATTTCTCTGGGGCCAACGTCCTGACTTTC
TRBV2	TRBJ2-5	-	CASSENRETQYF	TGTGCCAGCAGTGAAAATCGGGAGACCCAGTACTTC
TRBV7-2	TRBJ2-7	TRBD1	CASSYYRGQSYEQYF	TGTGCCAGCAGCTATTACAGGGGGCAATCCTACGAGCAGTACTTC
TRBV2	TRBJ2-5	-	CASSGKRGETQYF	TGTGCCAGCAGTGGAAAACGCGGGGAGACCCAGTACTTC
TRBV2	TRBJ2-1	TRBD2	CASSRLAGGNEQFF	TGTGCCAGCAGTCGACTAGCGGGAGGTAATGAGCAGTTCTTC
TRBV6-6	TRBJ2-3	TRBD1	CASSFPSGGSTDTQYF	TGTGCCAGCAGTTTCCCCTCAGGGGGAAGCACAGATACGCAGTATTTT
TRBV28	TRBJ2-7	TRBD1	CASSSPGQGPKQYF	TGTGCCAGCAGTTCCCCGGGACAGGGTCCCAAGCAGTACTTC
TRBV6-5	TRBJ2-1	-	CASRQGLNNEQFF	TGTGCCAGCAGACAGGGCCTTAACAATGAGCAGTTCTTC
TRBV13	TRBJ2-6	-	CASSLVKERPGANVLTF	TGTGCCAGCAGCCTGGTCAAAGAGCGACCTGGGGCCAACGTCCTGACTTTC